Below are 26 T cell receptor beta chains sequenced from a single sample in a study of T cell responses to AZD1222 COVID-19 vaccine. TCRdb's table, derived via immunoSEQ multiplex PCR, lists solely in-frame clones and lacks some. The table records 120,000 or so clones, around 84% of them present only once. The sample was peripheral blood, taken 28 days after the second AZD1222 dose. The receptors stem from an adult who received the AZD1222 COVID-19 vaccine.

V gene TRBV5-1 combines with J gene TRBJ1-1; no reliable D call. This CDR3 contains 15 residues. The germline gives CDR1 SGHRS, CDR2 YFSETQ. The V and J ends lost 4 bases and 0 bases respectively, with 13 bases between them. CDR3 nucleotides: TGCGCCAGCAGCCTGGTCCGGGATATGAACACTGAAGCTTTCTTT. Its translation: CASSLVRDMNTEAFF.

The chain recombines TRBV11-2 with TRBJ1-1; a possible D gene is TRBD1 (5 bases). The CDR3 extends over 13 amino acids. Trimming shortened V by 1 base and J by 5 bases, and 8 bases separated the two germline ends. Germline CDR1 and CDR2: SGHAT and FQNNGV. The chain's CDR3 is CASSLAGWTEAFF. CDR3 DNA sequence: TGTGCCAGCAGCTTAGCAGGGTGGACTGAAGCTTTCTTT. The full variable domain, with the rest looked up from reference TRBV11-2 and TRBJ1-1, is EAGVAQSPRYKIIEKRQSVAFWCNPISGHATLYWYQQILGQGPKLLIQFQNNGVVDDSQLPKDRFSAERLKGVDSTLKIQPAKLEDSAVYLCASSLAGWTEAFFGQGTRLTVV.

The CDR3 DNA reads TGTGCCAGCAGCGTGGGCAGCAGCTCTGGAAACACCATATATTTT. This translates into CASSVGSSSGNTIYF. This chain uses TRBV9 with TRBJ1-3, with no clear D. The CDR3 totals 15 residues. Trimming shortened V by 2 bases and J by 0 bases, and 9 bases separated the two germline ends. The germline V gene encodes CDR1 SGDLS and CDR2 YYNGEE.

In regard to this clone: Other DNA sequences in this specimen translate into the identical CDR3. The chain uses TRBV29-1 and TRBJ1-2, with a tentative D call TRBD1 (5 bases). Per the germline V gene, CDR1 is SQVTM and CDR2 is ANQGSEA. This CDR3 is 12 amino acids long. Trimming cost V 6 bases and J 2 bases, with 10 bases left between them. The CDR3 reads CSVPGGNYGYTF. Here the CDR3 DNA reads TGCAGCGTCCCCGGGGGGAACTATGGCTACACCTTC.

This clone was detected only once. J is TRBJ2-2 and V is TRBV3-1 (or the pseudogene TRBV3-2); D remains ambiguous. The CDR3 spans 15 residues. Per the germline V gene, CDR1 is LGHDT and CDR2 is YNNKEL (reference sequence). Trimming removed 4 bases from V and 0 bases from J, with 9 bases in between. CDR3 coding DNA: TGTGCCAGCAGCCGGAGTGACGCGAACACCGGGGAGCTGTTTTTT. Translation gives CASSRSDANTGELFF.

This clone came up a few times. Other DNA sequences within the sample encode an identical CDR3. The gene calls are TRBV7-9 and TRBJ2-2; D may be TRBD1 (5 bases). The CDR3 has 13 residues. Trimming stripped 4 bases from V and 5 bases from J, with 8 bases between. Germline CDR1 and CDR2: SEHNR and FQNEAQ (reference sequence). DNA for the CDR3: TGTGCCAGCAGCTCGACAGTAACCGGGGAGCTGTTTTTT. Its translation is CASSSTVTGELFF.

The J gene is TRBJ2-7, the V gene TRBV27; 11 bases are a match to TRBD2. Germline trimming cut 1 base from V and 4 bases from J; bases unmatched to any gene: 3. The length of the CDR3 is 15 residues. Germline V gene data show CDR1 as MNHEY and CDR2 as SMNVEV (reference sequence). CDR3 coding DNA: TGTGCCAGCAGTTTATTCGGACTAGCGGGTTACGAGCAGTACTTC. This encodes CASSLFGLAGYEQYF.

The CDR3 nucleotides read TGTGCCAGCAGCTTGAGACAGCCCTACGAGCAGTACTTC. It is translated as CASSLRQPYEQYF. The chain is built from TRBV5-8 and TRBJ2-7; D is possibly TRBD1 (5 bases). The CDR3 contains 13 residues. Germline CDR1 and CDR2: SGHTS and YDEGEE. Trimming took off 1 base at V and 2 bases at J, with 7 bases between the two ends.

This sequence joins TRBV9 and TRBJ2-3, with a possible D match to TRBD2 (6 bases). The CDR3 spans 14 residues. Trimming shortened V by 0 bases and J by 4 bases, and 9 bases separated the two germline ends. Germline CDR1 SGDLS, CDR2 YYNGEE. The chain's CDR3 is CASSVAGEADTQYF. The CDR3 coding sequence is TGTGCCAGCAGCGTAGCGGGAGAGGCAGATACGCAGTATTTT.

This rearrangement joins TRBV30 to TRBJ2-1, with D possibly being TRBD2 (6 bases). The CDR3 has 13 residues. Germline V CDR1 and CDR2: GTSNPN, SVGIG (reference sequence). V lost 2 bases to trimming and J lost 7 bases, with 12 bases between them. The CDR3 loop is CAWSLALLNEQFF. Here the CDR3 DNA reads TGTGCCTGGAGTCTAGCGCTTCTGAATGAGCAGTTCTTC.

Note on this clone: This sample includes further DNA sequences coding for the same CDR3. The V gene is TRBV6-5, the J gene TRBJ2-7; TRBD2 might be the D (5 bases). Germline V gene data show CDR1 as MNHEY and CDR2 as SVGAGI. V lost 0 bases, J lost 5 bases, and 11 bases lay in between. The CDR3 is 14 amino acids. CDR3 nucleotides: TGTGCCAGCAGTTACTCTCGGGGAGCCCACGAGCAGTACTTC. It codes for CASSYSRGAHEQYF.

The chain employs TRBV19 and TRBJ2-2; 9 bases align to TRBD1. Germline V gene lookup returns CDR1 LNHDA and CDR2 SQIVND (reference sequence). The junction had 14 bases not matched to a gene; V was cut back by 6 bases and J by 6 bases. This CDR3 is 17 amino acids long. CDR3 sequence (DNA): TGTGCCAGTAGACTTTATGCGACAGGGGGTATGGCCGGGGAGCTGTTTTTT. It translates to CASRLYATGGMAGELFF.

Concerning this clone itself: One end of the junction fails to match germline, which may point to a read error. The chain carries TRBV9 and TRBJ1-2; D is unresolved. Per the germline V gene, CDR1 is SGDLS and CDR2 is YYNGEE. CDR3 length: 14 amino acids. CDR3 DNA: TGTGCCAGCAGCGTCCTCCCCACGGACTATGGTTACACCTTC. Protein sequence: CASSVLPTDYGYTF.

The V gene is TRBV7-8, the J gene TRBJ2-7; D remains ambiguous. V was trimmed by 0 bases and J by 6 bases, leaving 6 bases between them. This CDR3 region has 12 residues. Germline V gene lookup returns CDR1 SGHVS and CDR2 FQNEAQ. The CDR3: CASSLAGSEQYF. Here the CDR3 DNA reads TGTGCCAGCAGCTTAGCGGGGTCCGAGCAGTACTTC. Supplemented by reference TRBV7-8 and TRBJ2-7, the full variable domain reads GAGVSQSPRYKVAKRGQDVALRCDPISGHVSLFWYQQALGQGPEFLTYFQNEAQLDKSGLPSDRFFAERPEGSVSTLKIQRTQQEDSAVYLCASSLAGSEQYFGPGTRLTVT.

In its sample, this clone was seen once. This chain uses TRBV19 with TRBJ2-1, with a weak D call TRBD2 (7 bases). Per germline, CDR1 LNHDA and CDR2 SQIVND (reference sequence). This CDR3 region has 15 residues. Trimming took 4 bases from V and 0 from J, leaving 10 bases between them. The CDR3 spells CASSSAGASYNEQFF. For the CDR3, the DNA is TGTGCCAGTAGTAGCGCGGGGGCCTCCTACAATGAGCAGTTCTTC.

This clone showed up just a few times. The chain joins TRBV7-2 to TRBJ1-5, with D maybe TRBD1 (6 bases). V lost 1 base, J lost 0 bases, and 16 bases lay in between. There are 18 residues in the CDR3. Germline V gives CDR1 SGHTA, CDR2 FQGNSA. CDR3 sequence (DNA): TGTGCCAGCAGCTTAGGCAGGGGCGAGGGGGATAGCAATCAGCCCCAGCATTTT. Translating it yields CASSLGRGEGDSNQPQHF. The whole variable domain, remainder taken from reference TRBV7-2 and TRBJ1-5, is GAGVSQSPSNKVTEKGKDVELRCDPISGHTALYWYRQSLGQGLEFLIYFQGNSAPDKSGLPSDRFSAERTGGSVSTLTIQRTQQEDSAVYLCASSLGRGEGDSNQPQHFGDGTRLSIL.

This rearrangement joins TRBV30 to TRBJ2-7; D unclear. This CDR3 comprises 12 residues. The V end lost 2 bases, the J end lost 4 bases, and 9 bases lay between the germline ends. The germline CDR1 and CDR2 sequences are GTSNPN and SVGIG (reference sequence). CDR3 in amino acids: CAWSLTEYEQYF. The CDR3 nucleotides read TGTGCCTGGAGTCTTACAGAGTACGAGCAGTACTTC.

The chain couples TRBV7-6 to TRBJ2-3; the D gene is possibly TRBD2 (5 bases). CDR3 length: 15 residues. V was trimmed by 0 bases and J by 1 base, leaving 8 bases between them. Germline values: CDR1 SGHVS, CDR2 FNYEAQ. The DNA of the CDR3 is TGTGCCAGCAGCTTAGCTTCCGGGGGCACAGATACGCAGTATTTT. It codes for CASSLASGGTDTQYF.

This clone was observed a handful of times. This rearrangement joins TRBV7-8 to TRBJ2-1, with 11 bases matching TRBD1. CDR3 length equals 22 residues. The germline V gene has CDR1 SGHVS and CDR2 FQNEAQ. The J segment lost 0 bases and the V segment lost 1 base, leaving 17 bases of the junction unmatched. In DNA form, the CDR3 reads TGTGCCAGCAGCTTAGGGTTCCCCCGGGACAGGGGGTTTAAAAGCTCCTACAATGAGCAGTTCTTC. Its translation: CASSLGFPRDRGFKSSYNEQFF.

V and J are TRBV11-3 and TRBJ1-1; D is ambiguous. Germline V gives CDR1 SGHNT, CDR2 YENEEA. Between the trimmed V and J ends, which lost 5 bases and 4 bases, there was a span of 14 bases. The CDR3 length is 14 residues. Here the CDR3 reads CASSPDLGSTEAFF. The CDR3 region has the DNA TGTGCCAGCAGCCCGGACCTCGGGTCCACTGAAGCTTTCTTT.

The chain links TRBV21-1 to TRBJ1-2. TRBV21-1 is a pseudogene locus. The CDR3 length is 16 residues. The CDR3 sequence is CASSKVIFRPDYGYTF. As DNA, the CDR3 is TGTGCCAGCAGCAAAGTCATTTTTCGGCCTGACTATGGCTACACCTTC.

The chain joins TRBV7-2 to TRBJ1-2; D remains unclear. Germline V gene sequence: CDR1 SGHTA, CDR2 FQGNSA. CDR3 length: 15 residues. V was trimmed by 0 bases and J by 3 bases, leaving 11 bases between them. The chain's CDR3 is CASSLARTDYYGYTF. The CDR3, as DNA: TGTGCCAGCAGCTTAGCCCGGACGGACTACTATGGCTACACCTTC.

The gene calls are TRBV11-1 and TRBJ2-5; 9 positions agree with TRBD1. CDR3 size: 14 residues. Germline V gene data show CDR1 as SGHAT and CDR2 as FQDESV (reference sequence). Germline trimming cut 5 bases from V and 4 bases from J; bases unmatched to any gene: 5. The CDR3 protein is CASSPGQGPETQYF. CDR3 coding DNA: TGTGCCAGCAGCCCGGGACAGGGCCCAGAGACCCAGTACTTC.

The chain joins TRBV2 to TRBJ1-2, with unresolved D. This CDR3 comprises 12 residues. Deletions cut 1 base from V and 6 bases from J, with 6 bases between. Germline assignment: CDR1 SNHLY and CDR2 FYNNEI. The DNA for the CDR3 is TGTGCCAGCAGTGAAGACAGCAATGGCTACACCTTC. It specifies CASSEDSNGYTF.

The chain recombines TRBV13 with TRBJ1-3; perhaps TRBD1 as D (5 bases). CDR1 is PRHDT, CDR2 FYEKMQ, per germline (reference sequence). V was clipped by 0 bases and J by 3 bases, with 12 bases between them. CDR3 length: 16 amino acids. CDR3 coding DNA: TGTGCCAGCAGCTTAGGCTTATGGGGGATTGGAAACACCATATATTTT. Encoded protein: CASSLGLWGIGNTIYF.

The rearrangement uses TRBV10-2 and TRBJ2-1; 10 bases line up with TRBD2. Germline assignment: CDR1 WSHSY and CDR2 SAAADI. CDR3 size: 14 residues. The J segment lost 7 bases and the V segment lost 7 bases, leaving 7 bases of the junction unmatched. The CDR3 sequence: CASTSTSGSNEQFF. The CDR3 DNA reads TGCGCCAGCACCTCGACTAGCGGGTCTAATGAGCAGTTCTTC.